This T cell receptor (beta chain) was observed in a study of cytomegalovirus exposure and HLA in healthy donors. CDR1 and CDR2 from the germline V gene are SSHAT and FNYEAQ (reference sequence). The CDR3 has 17 residues. Primers for the PCR totalled 60 Vbeta and 13 Jbeta. Using immunoSEQ multiplex PCR, the repertoire was profiled, and TCRdb retains in-frame clones only, with some absent. The sample contains 110,000 to 150,000 clones, 65% to 80% of which appear only once. Comments on this clone: Compared with germline, one end of the junction differs, possibly owing to a read error.

Sequenced: PBMCs. The receptor's source is a male donor in good health and CMV-seropositive. V and J are TRBV7-7 and TRBJ2-5, with D maybe TRBD2 (6 bases). The CDR3 sequence is CASSLWPTPGLGETQYF. In DNA, the CDR3 is TGTGCTAGCAGCTTATGGCCCACTCCGGGACTGGGAGAGACCCAGTACTTC.